Listed below are T cell receptor beta chains from one sample, sequenced in a study of blood T cell repertoires in COVID-19. The assay was immunoSEQ multiplex PCR, and TCRdb's table has in-frame clones only and misses some. Here the sample spans 150,000 or so clones, roughly 80% being singletons. Sequences were obtained from peripheral blood. The receptors come from a man in his 60s with acute or convalescent COVID-19. Both conserved end residues are part of each CDR3. Each record gives: clone size, J gene, D gene, V gene, CDR3 DNA, CDR3 protein. The D gene is left open where the match is weak. For some rows the clone size is stated as once, few or many, or as a class when expanded; others skip it.

clone_size: -
j_call: TRBJ2-7
d_call: -
v_call: TRBV3-1/TRBV3-2
cdr3_nt: TGTGCCAGCAGCCAAGTTGAACGGGGGGAGCAGTACTTC
cdr3_aa: CASSQVERGEQYF

clone_size: many
j_call: TRBJ2-3
d_call: TRBD2
v_call: TRBV7-9
cdr3_nt: TGTGCCAGCAGCTTAAGGACTAGTGTGTATGTCGTGGATACGCAGTATTTT
cdr3_aa: CASSLRTSVYVVDTQYF

clone_size: few
j_call: TRBJ2-3
d_call: TRBD1
v_call: TRBV6-1
cdr3_nt: TGTGCCAGCAGTGAGGGACAGGGGGCAGATACGCAGTATTTT
cdr3_aa: CASSEGQGADTQYF

clone_size: few
j_call: TRBJ2-3
d_call: TRBD1
v_call: TRBV5-1
cdr3_nt: TGCGCCAGCAGCTCGGACAGGGTCACAGATACGCAGTATTTT
cdr3_aa: CASSSDRVTDTQYF

clone_size: -
j_call: TRBJ1-3
d_call: -
v_call: TRBV7-9
cdr3_nt: TGTGCCAGCAGCCAGGACACTGGAAACACCATATATTTT
cdr3_aa: CASSQDTGNTIYF

clone_size: once
j_call: TRBJ2-2
d_call: TRBD2
v_call: TRBV10-3
cdr3_nt: TGTGCCATCAGTCGACTAGCGACCGGGGAGCTGTTTTTT
cdr3_aa: CAISRLATGELFF

clone_size: -
j_call: TRBJ2-5
d_call: -
v_call: TRBV28
cdr3_nt: TGTGCCAGCAGCAGACGGGGGAGGCCACTACAAGAGACCCAGTACTTC
cdr3_aa: CASSRRGRPLQETQYF

clone_size: -
j_call: TRBJ1-6
d_call: -
v_call: TRBV18
cdr3_nt: TGTGCCAGCTCACCACCTCAGGGGACCATCCGTTCACCCCTCCACTTT
cdr3_aa: CASSPPQGTIRSPLHF

clone_size: -
j_call: TRBJ1-3
d_call: -
v_call: TRBV2
cdr3_nt: TGTGCCAGCATGGACAGCCCTGGAAACACCATATATTTT
cdr3_aa: CASMDSPGNTIYF

clone_size: -
j_call: TRBJ1-1
d_call: TRBD1
v_call: TRBV27
cdr3_nt: TGTGCCAGCACCCCTTTGGACAGGGGTCGAGGGACTGAAGCTTTCTTT
cdr3_aa: CASTPLDRGRGTEAFF

clone_size: -
j_call: TRBJ2-7
d_call: TRBD2
v_call: TRBV9
cdr3_nt: TGTGCCAGCAGCGTAGCGGGAGGTCGGTTCAACGAGCAGTACTTC
cdr3_aa: CASSVAGGRFNEQYF

clone_size: -
j_call: TRBJ2-7
d_call: -
v_call: TRBV5-6
cdr3_nt: TGTGCCAGCAGCTCCGGACTAACCTACGAGCAGTACTTC
cdr3_aa: CASSSGLTYEQYF

clone_size: -
j_call: TRBJ1-4
d_call: -
v_call: TRBV7-2
cdr3_nt: TGTGCCAGCAAGCAGGGCCCGACTAATGAAAAACTGTTTTTT
cdr3_aa: CASKQGPTNEKLFF

clone_size: once
j_call: TRBJ2-2
d_call: -
v_call: TRBV10-3
cdr3_nt: TGTGCCATCAGTGAGTTGGAGGGGTCGGAGCTGTTTTTT
cdr3_aa: CAISELEGSELFF

clone_size: few
j_call: TRBJ1-1
d_call: TRBD1
v_call: TRBV6-6
cdr3_nt: TGTGCCAGCAGTGTTCCGGGACAGGGAAAAACTGAAGCTTTCTTT
cdr3_aa: CASSVPGQGKTEAFF

clone_size: -
j_call: TRBJ2-7
d_call: -
v_call: TRBV4-3
cdr3_nt: TGCGCCAGCAGCCAAGACAGTTCGACCTACGAGCAGTACTTC
cdr3_aa: CASSQDSSTYEQYF

clone_size: few
j_call: TRBJ1-2
d_call: TRBD1
v_call: TRBV6-5
cdr3_nt: TGTGCCAGCAGTCGACTCCGGGACAGGGGCTACACCTTC
cdr3_aa: CASSRLRDRGYTF

clone_size: -
j_call: TRBJ2-5
d_call: TRBD1
v_call: TRBV6-6
cdr3_nt: TGTGCCAGCAGGCGGACAGGGCCCGCCGGAGAGACCCAGTACTTC
cdr3_aa: CASRRTGPAGETQYF

clone_size: once
j_call: TRBJ2-2
d_call: -
v_call: TRBV21-1
cdr3_nt: TGTGCCAGCAGCAAAAGCGGGACGGCGAACACCGGGGAGCTGTTTTTT
cdr3_aa: CASSKSGTANTGELFF

clone_size: -
j_call: TRBJ2-7
d_call: TRBD1
v_call: TRBV4-1
cdr3_nt: TGCGCCAGCTCCAATTGGGACAGGGAAAAGTACGAGCAGTACTTC
cdr3_aa: CASSNWDREKYEQYF

clone_size: -
j_call: TRBJ1-2
d_call: -
v_call: TRBV5-6
cdr3_nt: TGTGCCAGCAGCTTGGCCGCGGAGGGGAATAACTATGGCTACACCTTC
cdr3_aa: CASSLAAEGNNYGYTF

clone_size: -
j_call: TRBJ1-2
d_call: -
v_call: TRBV2
cdr3_nt: TGTGCCAGCAACCCTACGGGGGGAGGGTATGGCTACACCTTC
cdr3_aa: CASNPTGGGYGYTF

clone_size: -
j_call: TRBJ1-1
d_call: -
v_call: TRBV20-1
cdr3_nt: TGCAGTGCTAGTTTGGGTGGTTGGGAGGACACTGAAGCTTTCTTT
cdr3_aa: CSASLGGWEDTEAFF

clone_size: -
j_call: TRBJ1-4
d_call: TRBD1
v_call: TRBV18
cdr3_nt: TGTGCCAGCTCACGGGACAGGGCAGAGAGGGATGGTGAAAAACTGTTTTTT
cdr3_aa: CASSRDRAERDGEKLFF

clone_size: -
j_call: TRBJ1-1
d_call: TRBD1
v_call: TRBV3-1/TRBV3-2
cdr3_nt: TGTGCCAGCAGCCAAGAAGGTAACAGGGGACCTGGGGGAGCTTTCTTT
cdr3_aa: CASSQEGNRGPGGAFF

clone_size: -
j_call: TRBJ1-1
d_call: -
v_call: TRBV19
cdr3_nt: TGTGCCAGTAGTATAAGTGGTCATAGCACTGAAGCTTTCTTT
cdr3_aa: CASSISGHSTEAFF